Below are 18 T cell receptor beta chains sequenced from a single sample in a study of post-analysis software for immune sequencing data. General study points: Compared with controls, patients had more of about 5 TRBV segments, including TRBV5-6, TRBV5-1 and TRBV20-1.

Unique molecular identifiers tagged the TCR beta cDNA libraries. A single record per CDR3 protein comes from TCRdb applying MiXCR to the PCR reads. The data show 350,000 to 500,000 distinct CDR3 sequences, approximately 39% seen once. Their antigen targets remain unknown. Material for sequencing was blood. These receptors were collected from a girl aged 2 to 10 with multiple sclerosis.

The rearrangement links TRBV14 to TRBJ2-3; D is tentatively TRBD1 or TRBD2 (5 bases each). This CDR3 has 17 amino acids. Germline lookup yields CDR1 SGHDN and CDR2 FVKESK. Trimming left V 0 bases short and J 1 base short, with 14 bases between. The CDR3 DNA follows: TGTGCCAGCAGCCAAGATTGGAGACGGGGCGGCACAGATACGCAGTATTTT. This encodes CASSQDWRRGGTDTQYF. Looking up the rest from reference TRBV14 and TRBJ2-3 gives the full variable domain: EAGVTQFPSHSVIEKGQTVTLRCDPISGHDNLYWYRRVMGKEIKFLLHFVKESKQDESGMPNNRFLAERTGGTYSTLKVQPAELEDSGVYFCASSQDWRRGGTDTQYFGPGTRLTVL.

This clonotype appeared a few times. The chain carries TRBV28 and TRBJ2-3; 8 positions match TRBD1. This CDR3 is built from 16 residues. Germline CDR1 reads MDHEN; CDR2 reads SYDVKM. V shed 5 bases and J 1 base; nucleotides not matched to a gene: 8. CDR3 protein: CASSPWTGLGTDTQYF. CDR3 nucleotides: TGTGCCAGCAGTCCCTGGACAGGGCTTGGCACAGATACGCAGTATTTT.

The CDR3 bases are TGTGCCAGCAGCCAAGCCTGGGACACCGGGGAGCTGTTTTTT. It codes for CASSQAWDTGELFF. The rearrangement uses TRBV3-1 and TRBJ2-2; unclear D gene. Germline V gene lookup returns CDR1 LGHDT and CDR2 YNNKEL (reference sequence). V lost 1 base and J 3 bases, leaving 6 bases between the germline ends. The CDR3 runs 14 residues. The whole variable domain, filled in from reference TRBV3-1 and TRBJ2-2, reads DTAVSQTPKYLVTQMGNDKSIKCEQNLGHDTMYWYKQDSKKFLKIMFSYNNKELIINETVPNRFSPKSPDKAHLNLHINSLELGDSAVYFCASSQAWDTGELFFGEGSRLTVL.

This chain links TRBV7-6 with TRBJ1-1, with 12 nucleotides matching TRBD1. CDR3 size: 15 residues. V was pared by 3 bases and J by 6 bases, with 5 bases of the junction left unmatched. Germline V lookup: CDR1 SGHVS, CDR2 FNYEAQ. The CDR3 DNA is TGTGCCAGCAGCTTGGGGACAGGGGGCATCTCTGAAGCTTTCTTT. Amino acids: CASSLGTGGISEAFF. The full variable domain, its missing parts supplied by reference TRBV7-6 and TRBJ1-1, is GAGVSQSPRYKVTKRGQDVALRCDPISGHVSLYWYRQALGQGPEFLTYFNYEAQQDKSGLPNDRFSAERPEGSISTLTIQRTEQRDSAMYRCASSLGTGGISEAFFGQGTRLTVV.

This clonotype was seen more than once but under ten times. The CDR3 coding sequence is TGTGCCAGCAGGGCTCCAGGTGGTGGGACCGGGGAGCTGTTTTTT. It is translated as CASRAPGGGTGELFF. This chain joins TRBV7-2 and TRBJ2-2; D gene unclear. This CDR3 comprises 15 residues. Trimming took 6 bases from V and 5 from J, leaving 16 bases between them. Germline-derived CDR1 and CDR2 are SGHTA and FQGNSA.

The rearrangement joins TRBV5-1 to TRBJ1-2, with a weak D call TRBD1 (6 bases). Per the germline V gene, CDR1 is SGHRS and CDR2 is YFSETQ. The CDR3 length is 12 residues. Trimming took 4 bases from V and 6 from J, leaving 10 bases between them. The CDR3 sequence: CASSVQGDGYTF. For the CDR3, the DNA is TGCGCCAGCAGCGTACAGGGTGATGGCTACACCTTC.

This chain connects TRBV20-1 to TRBJ1-2; no firm D call. Germline values: CDR1 DFQATT, CDR2 SNEGSKA (reference sequence). Trimming removed 6 bases at V and 8 bases at J, with 19 bases between. The CDR3 contains 13 residues. The CDR3 reads CSARPRLLIGYTF. CDR3 in DNA: TGCAGTGCGAGGCCCCGCTTGCTAATAGGCTACACCTTC.

The chain carries TRBV7-2 and TRBJ2-7, with 9 bases fitting TRBD2. The J call is in doubt because the DNA end fits TRBJ2-5 better. Per germline, CDR1 SGHTA and CDR2 FQGNSA. This CDR3 contains 15 residues. CDR3 amino acids: CASSLGVAGVETQYF. In DNA, the CDR3 is TGTGCCAGCAGCTTAGGAGTAGCGGGGGTGGAGACCCAGTACTTC.

This clonotype has just a few counts. The rearrangement joins TRBV6-5 to TRBJ2-5, with TRBD2 as a possible D gene (6 bases). Deletions cut 6 bases from V and 5 bases from J, with 19 bases between. This CDR3 is 15 amino acids long. Germline values: CDR1 MNHEY, CDR2 SVGAGI. The CDR3 nucleotides are TGTGCCAGCAGCCCGCGGGAAATCCGTGGGGAGACCCAGTACTTC. Amino acids: CASSPREIRGETQYF.

This clonotype occurred a few times. The J gene is TRBJ2-3, the V gene TRBV29-1; the match to TRBD2 covers 10 bases. The germline V gene encodes CDR1 SQVTM and CDR2 ANQGSEA. The CDR3 loop spans 14 amino acids. Unmatched junction bases numbered 2, after V lost 4 bases and J lost 1 base. CDR3 in amino acids: CSVVGLAGTDTQYF. CDR3 bases: TGCAGCGTTGTCGGACTAGCGGGCACAGATACGCAGTATTTT.

The chain links TRBV29-1 to TRBJ1-1; 7 positions agree with TRBD1. CDR1 and CDR2 from the germline V gene are SQVTM and ANQGSEA. The CDR3 sequence is 14 residues long. V dropped 6 bases and J dropped 0; count of bases not matched to a gene: 7. The CDR3 DNA sequence: TGCAGCGTGGCCCCGGGACAGTTGAACACTGAAGCTTTCTTT. It encodes CSVAPGQLNTEAFF.

This clonotype has just a few counts. J is TRBJ2-7 and V is TRBV5-1; no clear D gene. Trimming cost V 0 bases and J 0 bases, with 10 bases left between them. This CDR3 comprises 15 residues. In germline, CDR1 is SGHRS, CDR2 YFSETQ. The CDR3 spells CASSLVAPSSYEQYF. In nucleotides, the CDR3 is TGCGCCAGCAGCTTGGTGGCGCCTTCCTCCTACGAGCAGTACTTC.

V gene TRBV13 combines with J gene TRBJ1-2; D gene uncertain. The CDR3 covers 14 residues. V lost 0 bases and J 7 bases, leaving 12 bases between the germline ends. Germline-derived CDR1 and CDR2 are PRHDT and FYEKMQ (reference sequence). The CDR3 here is CASSLGAEGAGYTF. In nucleotides, the CDR3 is TGTGCCAGCAGCTTAGGAGCTGAGGGCGCTGGCTACACCTTC.

This clonotype was counted only a few times. This chain uses TRBV28 with TRBJ2-1; D call uncertain. Germline V gene lookup returns CDR1 MDHEN and CDR2 SYDVKM. CDR3 length: 10 residues. V shed 8 bases and J shed 8 bases, with 7 bases lying between them. The CDR3 nucleotides read TGTGCCAGCGGAGTGGATGAGCAGTTCTTC. Translating gives CASGVDEQFF.

This clonotype has more than one count but fewer than ten. V and J are TRBV7-2 and TRBJ2-5; D is undetermined. Germline V gene lookup returns CDR1 SGHTA and CDR2 FQGNSA. This CDR3 has 14 amino acids. The V and J ends lost 1 base and 0 bases respectively, with 6 bases between them. CDR3 amino acids: CASSLERYQETQYF. The CDR3 DNA follows: TGTGCCAGCAGCTTAGAAAGGTACCAAGAGACCCAGTACTTC.

This clonotype has just a few counts. The V and J genes are TRBV18 and TRBJ2-7; 7 nucleotides match TRBD1. Trimming at V came to 6 bases and at J to 5 bases, leaving 13 bases not matched to a gene. Germline V gives CDR1 KGHSH, CDR2 LQKENI. This CDR3 contains 15 residues. DNA for the CDR3: TGTGCCAGCTCTACGGGGCCGACAGGGATCGACGAGCAGTACTTC. Encoded protein: CASSTGPTGIDEQYF. The full variable domain, completed using reference TRBV18 and TRBJ2-7, is NAGVMQNPRHLVRRRGQEARLRCSPMKGHSHVYWYRQLPEEGLKFMVYLQKENIIDESGMPKERFSAEFPKEGPSILRIQQVVRGDSAAYFCASSTGPTGIDEQYFGPGTRLTVT.

This clonotype came up a few times. The chain links TRBV10-3 to TRBJ2-1, with 14 positions matching TRBD2. The CDR3 contains 14 residues. The ends lost 2 bases at V and 9 bases at J; junction bases unmatched: 0. The germline V gene has CDR1 ENHRY and CDR2 SYGVKD. The CDR3 sequence: CAISEGLAGGEQFF. As DNA, the CDR3 is TGTGCCATCAGTGAGGGACTAGCGGGAGGTGAGCAGTTCTTC.

The chain recombines TRBV20-1 with TRBJ2-4; 8 bases match TRBD1. Matching the DNA end better, TRBJ2-7 makes the J call doubtful. The V gene's germline CDR1 is DFQATT and CDR2 SNEGSKA (reference sequence). This CDR3 region has 14 residues. The DNA of the CDR3 is TGCAGTGCCCCAAGCAGGCAGGGGGCATACGAGCAGTACTTC. Translated, it gives CSAPSRQGAYEQYF.